The clone carrying this TCR beta chain was seen a few times. A much larger clone differs from this one at a single base, so this may be a read error. The data are from a study of CD8+CD57+ T cells in acquired aplastic anemia. Study-level background: The study obtained an average of around 3.1 ug of DNA from sorted CD4+ and CD8+ cells.

The template used for profiling TCR beta VDJ and CDR3 was genomic DNA. Via MiXCR, TCRdb re-called the reads, giving one row per CDR3 protein. The sample has about 470,000 distinct CDR3 sequences; less than 35% are singletons. Sequenced patients had shown CD8+CD57+ cell expansion by flow cytometry. At the time of blood sampling, patients had not yet received any therapy. The V segment lost 8 bases and the J segment 1 base; nucleotides outside the gene matches: 7. The CDR3 runs 14 residues. CDR1 SEHNR and CDR2 FQNEAQ come from the germline V gene (reference sequence). Sequencing was performed on sorted CD4+, CD8+, or CD8+CD57+ T cells (not recorded which) from PBMCs. The receptor was isolated from a human donor with aplastic anemia. The rearrangement joins TRBV7-9 to TRBJ2-5; 7 bases line up with TRBD1. The DNA of the CDR3 is TGTGCCAGCGGCGTACAGGGGACCCAAGAGACCCAGTACTTC. Translating gives CASGVQGTQETQYF.